These 21 T cell receptor beta chains share one sample of origin, sequenced in a study of T cells in Graves' hyperthyroidism and ophthalmopathy. It was RNA transcripts that yielded the amplified TCR beta CDR3 regions. A first-round RT-PCR of the TCR CDR3 used the HTBI primer set. TCRdb processed the multiplex PCR reads anew with MiXCR; each CDR3 protein has one entry. In the table there are 400,000 to 550,000 distinct CDR3 sequences, approximately 15% of which are singletons. The specimen was blood. The receptors come from a woman aged 18-29 years with Graves' hyperthyroidism.

The chain couples TRBV6-1 to TRBJ2-6, with a tentative D call TRBD1 (6 bases). The V end was cut by 4 bases, the J end by 0 bases, with 19 bases between. This CDR3 is 19 amino acids long. The germline V gene has CDR1 MNHNS and CDR2 SASEGT. The CDR3 coding sequence is TGTGCCAGCAGTGGCACTCTTCGGGGACATATCTCTGGGGCCAACGTCCTGACTTTC. Its protein is CASSGTLRGHISGANVLTF.

The chain links TRBV5-6 to TRBJ1-1, with a tentative D call TRBD1 (5 bases). The CDR3 has 16 residues. The germline CDR1 and CDR2 sequences are SGHDT and YYEEEE. The V end was cut by 5 bases, the J end by 1 base, with 18 bases between. This CDR3 reads CASSRNLGRANTEAFF. In DNA form, the CDR3 reads TGTGCCAGCAGTCGAAACCTGGGACGGGCGAACACTGAAGCTTTCTTT.

This clonotype was seen a single time. The rearrangement joins TRBV27 to TRBJ1-6, with 9 bases lining up with TRBD1. This CDR3 contains 13 residues. Per germline, CDR1 MNHEY and CDR2 SMNVEV (reference sequence). V lost 8 bases and J lost 8; bases outside the gene matches: 4. The CDR3 nucleotides read TGTGCCAGCCGGGACAGGGTGCATTCACCCCTCCACTTT. This codes for CASRDRVHSPLHF.

This clonotype was seen at least ten times. The V call is TRBV5-5, the J call TRBJ1-5; 10 nucleotides match TRBD1. The CDR3 is 15 amino acids. With 4 bases clipped from V and 6 bases from J, the junction kept 7 bases outside the gene matches. CDR1 and CDR2 (germline): SGHKS, YYEKEE (reference sequence). CDR3 DNA sequence: TGTGCCAGCAGCCGGGACAGGGGAAGGGGTCAGCCCCAGCATTTT. Protein product: CASSRDRGRGQPQHF.

Many counts were recorded for this clonotype. The V call is TRBV12-3 or TRBV12-4, the J call TRBJ1-6, with 7 bases lining up with TRBD1. Trimming took 5 bases from V and 9 from J; bases not matched to a gene: 13. This CDR3 has 16 residues. The CDR3 sequence is CASSRQGTTPTSPLHF. CDR3 bases: TGTGCCAGCAGTAGACAGGGAACTACCCCAACTTCACCCCTCCACTTT.

This clonotype was observed once. The CDR3 bases are TGTGCCAGCAGCGGGGTAGCGGAGACTAGCACAGATACGCAGTATTTT. Amino acid sequence: CASSGVAETSTDTQYF. The chain joins TRBV7-2 to TRBJ2-3; possible D gene TRBD2, 6 bases. The CDR3 runs to 16 residues. V was cut by 5 bases and J by 0 bases, with 15 bases left in between. Germline V CDR1 and CDR2: SGHTA, FQGNSA.

In this sample, this clonotype turned up many times. The V gene is TRBV12-3 or TRBV12-4, the J gene TRBJ2-1; the D is unclear. The CDR3 runs 12 residues. The germline V and J ends were trimmed by 6 bases and 2 bases, with 5 bases remaining between them. The CDR3: CASRKTYNEQFF. In DNA, the CDR3 is TGTGCCAGCAGAAAAACCTACAATGAGCAGTTCTTC.

This clonotype was counted ten times or more. The chain carries TRBV6-1 and TRBJ2-1; TRBD1 matches 8 bases. The CDR3 is made up of 15 amino acids. Germline V gives CDR1 MNHNS, CDR2 SASEGT. J lost 7 bases, V lost 5 bases, and 10 bases had no gene match. Written as DNA, the CDR3 is TGTGCCAGCAGTCAATATGTACAGGGGGTGAATGAGCAGTTCTTC. Amino acid sequence: CASSQYVQGVNEQFF.

The genes are TRBV12-3 or TRBV12-4 and TRBJ1-1; 8 bases line up with TRBD1. With V trimmed by 6 bases and J by 11 bases, 14 bases remained unmatched. This CDR3 is built from 14 residues. The CDR3 DNA reads TGTGCCAGCAGCAATTCCGGGACAGGCCTTTTCGCTTTCTTT. It encodes CASSNSGTGLFAFF.

In its sample, this clonotype was seen many times. The chain joins TRBV11-3 to TRBJ2-2, with TRBD2 as a possible D gene (5 bases). From germline, CDR1 is SGHNT and CDR2 YENEEA. V was pared by 7 bases and J by 1 base, with 13 bases between. The CDR3 extends over 15 amino acids. Written as DNA, the CDR3 is TGTGCCAGCACCCAGTCACTAGGGAACACCGGGGAGCTGTTTTTT. Protein product: CASTQSLGNTGELFF.

This clonotype turned up a few times. This chain joins TRBV20-1 and TRBJ2-5; D is undetermined. Germline V gene sequence: CDR1 DFQATT, CDR2 SNEGSKA (reference sequence). Trimming shortened V by 3 bases and J by 5 bases, and 7 bases separated the two germline ends. This CDR3 spans 11 amino acids. CDR3 nucleotide sequence: TGCAGTGCTAGGGCGGCGGAGACCCAGTACTTC. Protein product: CSARAAETQYF.

This clonotype showed up many times. The rearrangement joins TRBV28 to TRBJ2-5; 7 bases are shared with TRBD2. The V and J ends lost 5 bases and 6 bases, in that order; junction bases with no gene match: 9. Germline V lookup: CDR1 MDHEN, CDR2 SYDVKM. The CDR3 contains 14 residues. This CDR3 reads CASSALMGGKTQYF. The CDR3 coding sequence is TGTGCCAGCAGTGCATTAATGGGGGGGAAGACCCAGTACTTC.

Many counts were recorded for this clonotype. V is TRBV12-3 or TRBV12-4 and J is TRBJ2-2; 7 bases align to TRBD1. The CDR3 has 14 residues. V was clipped by 6 bases and J by 4 bases; unmatched bases: 5. In nucleotides, the CDR3 is TGTGCCAGCAGCTACAGGGGTGGCACCGGGGAGCTGTTTTTT. Protein product: CASSYRGGTGELFF.

This clonotype was observed a few times. The chain combines TRBV2 with TRBJ2-3, with 10 nucleotides matching TRBD2. This CDR3 is 12 amino acids long. Trimming at V came to 5 bases and at J to 14 bases, leaving 7 bases not matched to a gene. Germline V lookup: CDR1 SNHLY, CDR2 FYNNEI. CDR3 DNA sequence: TGTGCCAGCAGTATTGAGCGGGAGGGCCCGTATTTT. This sequence encodes CASSIEREGPYF.

This clonotype was detected many times. This chain links TRBV3-1 with TRBJ2-7; D is unclear. The CDR3 is made up of 14 amino acids. Trimming removed 1 base at V and 3 bases at J, with 10 bases between. Looked up from germline, CDR1 is LGHDT and CDR2 is YNNKEL (reference sequence). In nucleotides, the CDR3 is TGTGCCAGCAGCCAAGTTGCGAGCTACTACGAGCAGTACTTC. Its protein is CASSQVASYYEQYF.

The chain has TRBV19 and TRBJ2-5; 14 nucleotides line up with TRBD2. This CDR3 has 17 residues. After removal of 7 bases from V and 5 bases from J, the junction contained 12 bases not matched to a gene. In germline, CDR1 is LNHDA, CDR2 SQIVND (reference sequence). CDR3 bases: TGTGCCAGTACAACAGGGACTAGCGGGAGTGAGCTGGAGACCCAGTACTTC. It yields the protein CASTTGTSGSELETQYF.

Ten or more counts support this clonotype. The chain links TRBV9 to TRBJ2-1; 7 bases align to TRBD1. Trimming took 3 bases from V and 6 from J; bases not matched to a gene: 3. Germline assignment: CDR1 SGDLS and CDR2 YYNGEE. The length of the CDR3 is 13 residues. CDR3 sequence: CASSEGTANEQFF. CDR3 in DNA: TGTGCCAGCAGCGAGGGGACAGCCAATGAGCAGTTCTTC.

In its sample, this clonotype was seen many times. The rearrangement links TRBV27 to TRBJ2-7; tentatively, D is TRBD2 (6 bases). Germline V gene sequence: CDR1 MNHEY, CDR2 SMNVEV (reference sequence). V lost 5 bases to trimming and J lost 3 bases, with 17 bases between them. The CDR3 is 15 residues long. CDR3 DNA sequence: TGTGCCAGCAGTCCGGAGGGCAGGGTCGGCTACGAGCAGTACGTC. As protein: CASSPEGRVGYEQYV.

The V and J genes are TRBV24-1 and TRBJ2-3; D possibly uses TRBD1 or TRBD2 (5 bases each). There are 16 residues in the CDR3. The V end lost 3 bases, the J end lost 0 bases, and 12 bases lay between the germline ends. Germline values: CDR1 KGHDR, CDR2 SFDVKD. DNA for the CDR3: TGTGCCACCAGTGATCCCGGGACGGATAGCACAGATACGCAGTATTTT. Translated, it gives CATSDPGTDSTDTQYF.

This clonotype was found a few times. The chain is built from TRBV5-6 and TRBJ1-2; maybe TRBD1 (5 bases). V was shortened by 4 bases and J by 4 bases, with 11 bases between the two germline ends. CDR3 size: 13 residues. CDR1 is SGHDT and CDR2 is YYEEEE in the germline V gene. CDR3 amino acids: CASSLRQTYGYTF. The CDR3 bases are TGTGCCAGCAGCCTTAGACAGACCTATGGCTACACCTTC.

In this sample, this clonotype turned up many times. The genes are TRBV10-3 and TRBJ1-3; 9 bases line up with TRBD1. Trimming removed 5 bases from V and 1 base from J; junction bases left unmatched: 12. Germline CDR1 ENHRY, CDR2 SYGVKD. The CDR3 totals 18 residues. CDR3 sequence reads: CAISTWTGDWESGNTIYF. The CDR3 region has the DNA TGTGCCATCAGTACTTGGACAGGGGATTGGGAGTCTGGAAACACCATATATTTT.